This T cell receptor (beta chain) was recorded in a study of metastatic and nonmetastatic thyroid tumors. Study context: Across blood and tumor or nodule tissue, repertoires from malignant and benign thyroid patients were compared with one another.

Each patient came to thyroid surgery without any prior treatment (of any kind). Germline CDR1 SEHNR, CDR2 FQNEAQ (reference sequence). V shed 1 base and J shed 4 bases, with 14 bases lying between them. CDR3 length: 16 residues. As originally analysed: The distant-metastasis classifier for papillary thyroid cancer was built from CDR3 differences across clinicopathological groups. TCRdb re-called clones via MiXCR from the PCR reads. TCRdb, rather than the study authors, made the V and J calls. The sample contains more than 15,000 clones, roughly 15% of which appear only once. This clone came up many times. What it binds is unknown. Study-wide points: TCR beta diversity was reportedly significantly higher in malignant thyroid tumors than benign nodules, in blood and tumor.

Sequencing input: blood. This clonotype originated in a male donor with papillary thyroid cancer or a benign thyroid nodule (not recorded which). Some clones in this sample may be carry-over from other donors' samples. The chain couples TRBV7-9 to TRBJ2-1; the D gene could be TRBD1 or TRBD2 (5 bases each). The CDR3 region has the DNA TGTGCCAGCAGCTTAGATGAGTACGGGACGTACAATGAGCAGTTCTTC. Amino acid sequence: CASSLDEYGTYNEQFF.